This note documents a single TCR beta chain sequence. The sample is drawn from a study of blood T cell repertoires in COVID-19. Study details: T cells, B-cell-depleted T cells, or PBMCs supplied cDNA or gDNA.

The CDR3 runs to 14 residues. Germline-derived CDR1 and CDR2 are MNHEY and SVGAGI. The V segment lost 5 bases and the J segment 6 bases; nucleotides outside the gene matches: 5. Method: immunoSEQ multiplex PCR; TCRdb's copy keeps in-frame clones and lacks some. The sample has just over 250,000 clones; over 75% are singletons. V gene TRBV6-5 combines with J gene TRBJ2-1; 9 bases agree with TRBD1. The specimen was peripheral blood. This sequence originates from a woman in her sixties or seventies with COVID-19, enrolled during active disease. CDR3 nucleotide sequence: TGTGCCAGCAGTCCCGGGACAGGGTTCAATGAGCAGTTCTTC. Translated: CASSPGTGFNEQFF.